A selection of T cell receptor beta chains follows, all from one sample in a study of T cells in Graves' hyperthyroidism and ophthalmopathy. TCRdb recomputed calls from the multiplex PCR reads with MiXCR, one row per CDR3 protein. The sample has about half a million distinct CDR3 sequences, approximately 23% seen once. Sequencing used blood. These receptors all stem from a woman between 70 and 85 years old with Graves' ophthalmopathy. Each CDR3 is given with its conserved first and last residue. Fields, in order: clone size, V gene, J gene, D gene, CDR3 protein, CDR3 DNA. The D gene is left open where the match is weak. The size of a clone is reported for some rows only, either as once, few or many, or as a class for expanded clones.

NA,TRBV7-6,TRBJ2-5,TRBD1,CASSPWDRGRETQYF,TGTGCCAGCAGCCCCTGGGACAGGGGGAGAGAGACCCAGTACTTC
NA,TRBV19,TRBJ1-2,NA,CASSIGIQMTGEYGYTF,TGTGCCAGTAGTATTGGGATCCAGATGACGGGAGAATATGGCTACACCTTC
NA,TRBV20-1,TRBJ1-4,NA,CSARTTGWDEKLFF,TGCAGTGCTAGGACTACAGGGTGGGATGAAAAACTGTTTTTT
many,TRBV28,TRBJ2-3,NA,CASSQRLGGTDTQYF,TGTGCCAGCAGTCAAAGACTAGGAGGTACAGATACGCAGTATTTT
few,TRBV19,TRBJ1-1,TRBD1,CASNLAGTGMIRTEAFF,TGTGCCAGTAACCTCGCCGGGACAGGGATGATCAGGACTGAAGCTTTCTTT
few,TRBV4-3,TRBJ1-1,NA,CASSRDGVNTEAFF,TGCGCCAGCAGCCGGGACGGTGTGAACACTGAAGCTTTCTTT
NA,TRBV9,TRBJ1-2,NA,CASSVGGPGLPYGYTF,TGTGCCAGCAGCGTAGGCGGGCCGGGACTCCCCTATGGCTACACCTTC
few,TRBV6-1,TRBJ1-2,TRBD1,CASYGTGSGYTF,TGTGCCAGCTACGGGACAGGGTCCGGCTACACCTTC
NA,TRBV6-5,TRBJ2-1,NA,CASSYSVDYNEQFF,TGTGCCAGCAGTTACTCCGTGGACTACAATGAGCAGTTCTTC
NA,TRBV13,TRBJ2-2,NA,CASSLLTLAGELFF,TGTGCCAGCAGCTTATTAACACTTGCCGGGGAGCTGTTTTTT
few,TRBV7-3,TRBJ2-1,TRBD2,CASSFLAGGPHNEQFF,TGTGCCAGCAGCTTTCTCGCGGGAGGACCGCACAATGAGCAGTTCTTC
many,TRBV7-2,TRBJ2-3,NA,CASSRQVPDTQYF,TGTGCCAGCAGCCGACAGGTCCCAGATACGCAGTATTTT
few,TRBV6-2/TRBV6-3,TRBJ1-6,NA,CASSYEEPGRVSPLHF,TGTGCCAGCAGTTACGAGGAACCGGGACGGGTTTCACCCCTCCACTTT
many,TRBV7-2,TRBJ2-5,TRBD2,CASSLGGGYQETQYF,TGTGCCAGCAGCTTAGGGGGAGGGTACCAAGAGACCCAGTACTTC
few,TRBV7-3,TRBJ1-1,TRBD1,CASSLSPGQSEAFF,TGTGCCAGCAGCTTAAGCCCGGGACAGTCTGAAGCTTTCTTT
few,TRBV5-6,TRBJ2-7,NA,CASSQGTVVIEQYF,TGTGCCAGCAGCCAAGGGACCGTAGTAATCGAGCAGTACTTC
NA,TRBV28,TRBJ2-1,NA,CASSPDLPQRKQFF,TGTGCCAGCAGCCCGGACCTCCCTCAAAGGAAGCAGTTCTTC
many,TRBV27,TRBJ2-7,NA,CASSLSRESSYEQYF,TGTGCCAGCAGTCTTTCTAGGGAGAGCTCCTACGAGCAGTACTTC
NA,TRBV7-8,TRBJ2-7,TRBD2,CASSLGGVAGVYEQYF,TGTGCCAGCAGCTTAGGGGGGGTAGCGGGAGTCTACGAGCAGTACTTC
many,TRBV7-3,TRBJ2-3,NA,CASSSKGIYGADTQYF,TGTGCCAGCAGTTCTAAGGGCATCTACGGGGCAGATACGCAGTATTTT
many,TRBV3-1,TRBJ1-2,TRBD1,CASSYRGSSGYTF,TGTGCCAGCAGCTACAGGGGTAGTTCTGGCTACACCTTC
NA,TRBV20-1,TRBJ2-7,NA,CSARKQGTRYEQYF,TGCAGTGCTCGTAAACAGGGGACTCGCTACGAGCAGTACTTC
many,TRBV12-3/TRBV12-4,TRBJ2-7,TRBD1,CASSLGAGGPYEQYF,TGTGCCAGCAGTTTAGGGGCAGGGGGCCCCTACGAGCAGTACTTC
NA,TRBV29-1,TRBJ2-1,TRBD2,CSSRTSGTYNEQFF,TGCAGCTCCCGGACTAGCGGGACCTACAATGAGCAGTTCTTC
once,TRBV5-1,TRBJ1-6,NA,CASSLRGWDSPLHF,TGCGCCAGCAGCTTGCGGGGATGGGATTCACCCCTCCACTTT
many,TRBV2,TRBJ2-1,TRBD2,CASSRSSGGYNEQFF,TGTGCCAGCAGTCGGTCCTCCGGGGGGTACAATGAGCAGTTCTTC
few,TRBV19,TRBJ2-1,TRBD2,CASSIPTSGLRDEQFF,TGTGCCAGTAGTATTCCGACTAGCGGCCTTCGGGATGAGCAGTTCTTC
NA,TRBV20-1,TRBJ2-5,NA,CSAKPVGEETQYF,TGCAGTGCCAAGCCTGTGGGGGAAGAGACCCAGTACTTC
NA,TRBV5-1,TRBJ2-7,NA,CASSLGLTRGQYF,TGCGCCAGCAGCCTGGGACTTACTAGGGGGCAGTACTTC
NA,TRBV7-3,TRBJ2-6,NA,CASSLGGLGANVLTF,TGTGCCAGCAGCCTGGGGGGGCTAGGGGCCAACGTCCTGACTTTC
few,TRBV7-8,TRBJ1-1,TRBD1,CASSFPGGDRGRGTEAFF,TGTGCCAGCAGCTTCCCAGGGGGCGACAGGGGCAGGGGGACTGAAGCTTTCTTT
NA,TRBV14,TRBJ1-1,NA,CASSQDPVAQVPSEAFF,TGTGCCAGCAGCCAAGATCCTGTAGCCCAAGTCCCGTCTGAAGCTTTCTTT
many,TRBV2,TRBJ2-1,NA,CASNKRISYNEQFF,TGTGCCAGCAATAAGCGGATCTCCTACAATGAGCAGTTCTTC
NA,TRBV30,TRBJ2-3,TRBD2,CAWSPGLAGTDTQYF,TGTGCCTGGAGCCCAGGACTAGCGGGCACAGATACGCAGTATTTT
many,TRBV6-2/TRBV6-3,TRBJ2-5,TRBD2,CASSYSELAGGRRGTQYF,TGTGCCAGCAGTTACTCGGAACTAGCGGGAGGACGAAGAGGGACCCAGTACTTC
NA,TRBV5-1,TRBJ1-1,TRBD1,CASSPTGVGTEAFF,TGCGCCAGCAGCCCGACAGGGGTTGGCACTGAAGCTTTCTTT
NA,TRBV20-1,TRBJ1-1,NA,CSARDMTASGEAFF,TGCAGTGCTAGAGATATGACAGCTAGTGGTGAAGCTTTCTTT
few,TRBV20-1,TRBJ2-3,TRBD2,CSARDPWAGGRLDTQYF,TGCAGTGCTAGAGATCCTTGGGCGGGAGGGCGGTTAGATACGCAGTATTTT
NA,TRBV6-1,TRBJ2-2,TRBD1,CASTQWGTANTGELFF,TGTGCCAGCACCCAGTGGGGGACAGCGAACACCGGGGAGCTGTTTTTT
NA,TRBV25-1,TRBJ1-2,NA,CASSGTVNYGYTF,TGTGCCAGCAGTGGGACAGTTAACTATGGCTACACCTTC
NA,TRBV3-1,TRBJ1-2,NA,CASSQLPPGQRTGYTF,TGTGCCAGCAGCCAACTTCCACCGGGACAAAGAACAGGCTACACCTTC
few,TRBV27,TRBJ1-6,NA,CASSLSLGPLHF,TGTGCCAGCAGTTTATCCTTGGGCCCCCTCCACTTT
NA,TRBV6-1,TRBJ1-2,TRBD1,CASSSGTVLYGYTF,TGTGCCAGCTCTTCCGGGACAGTTTTGTATGGCTACACCTTC
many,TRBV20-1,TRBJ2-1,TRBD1,CSARGRAGEQFF,TGCAGTGCCAGGGGGCGGGCAGGGGAGCAGTTCTTC
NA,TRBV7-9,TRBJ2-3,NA,CASSTRGGGITDTQYF,TGTGCCAGCAGCACAAGAGGGGGGGGCATCACAGATACGCAGTATTTT
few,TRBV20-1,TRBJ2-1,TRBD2,CSAPWGLINNEQFF,TGCAGTGCCCCTTGGGGACTAATAAACAATGAGCAGTTCTTC
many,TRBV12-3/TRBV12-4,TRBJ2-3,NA,CASSLTGPGLTDTQYF,TGTGCCAGCAGTTTAACTGGTCCAGGTCTCACAGATACGCAGTATTTT
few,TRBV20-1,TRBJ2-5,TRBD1,CSAPRGTETQYF,TGCAGTGCTCCCAGGGGGACAGAGACCCAGTACTTC
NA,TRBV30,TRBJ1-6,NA,CAWSRGGYSPLHF,TGTGCCTGGAGCCGAGGGGGATATTCACCCCTCCACTTT
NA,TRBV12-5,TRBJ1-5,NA,CVSGDRFNQPQHF,TGTGTTAGTGGTGACAGGTTCAATCAGCCCCAGCATTTT
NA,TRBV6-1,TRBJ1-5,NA,CASNDLGPQHF,TGTGCCAGCAATGACCTTGGGCCCCAGCATTTT
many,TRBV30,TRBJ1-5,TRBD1,CAWAGGSNQPQHF,TGTGCCTGGGCAGGGGGTAGCAATCAGCCCCAGCATTTT
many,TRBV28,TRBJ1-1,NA,CASGPGVDTEAFF,TGTGCCAGCGGCCCAGGGGTGGACACTGAAGCTTTCTTT
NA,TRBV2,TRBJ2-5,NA,CASSLRTVKETQYF,TGTGCCAGCAGCTTGAGAACAGTCAAAGAGACCCAGTACTTC
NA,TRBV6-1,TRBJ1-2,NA,CASTPAGGNYGYTF,TGTGCCAGCACTCCGGCCGGGGGGAATTATGGCTACACCTTC
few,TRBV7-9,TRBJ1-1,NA,CASSFIGIGTEAFF,TGTGCCAGCAGCTTTATAGGGATCGGCACTGAAGCTTTCTTT